This passage covers 20 T cell receptor beta chains from one sample sequenced in a study of blood T cell repertoires in COVID-19. Libraries were prepared by immunoSEQ multiplex PCR; TCRdb keeps only in-frame clonotypes and omits some of them. In the table there are roughly 180,000 clones, more than 85% of which are singletons. Sequencing input: peripheral blood. The source is a man aged 70 or older with active or convalescent COVID-19.

This clone has more than one count but fewer than ten. The chain carries TRBV18 and TRBJ1-1; D might be TRBD1 (6 bases). V shed 3 bases and J shed 0 bases, with 11 bases lying between them. Germline loops: CDR1 KGHSH, CDR2 LQKENI. The CDR3 runs to 15 residues. In DNA, the CDR3 is TGTGCCAGCTCACCGGCAGGGGTCATGAACACTGAAGCTTTCTTT. Its protein is CASSPAGVMNTEAFF.

The V gene is TRBV5-6, the J gene TRBJ1-5, with TRBD1 as a possible D gene (6 bases). Trimming removed 4 bases from V and 5 bases from J, with 19 bases in between. The CDR3 covers 16 residues. The germline gives CDR1 SGHDT, CDR2 YYEEEE. The CDR3 protein is CASSRRGGVRDQPQHF. The DNA for the CDR3 is TGTGCCAGCAGCCGCAGGGGTGGGGTAAGGGATCAGCCCCAGCATTTT. Filled out from reference TRBV5-6 and TRBJ1-5, the complete variable domain reads DAGVTQSPTHLIKTRGQQVTLRCSPKSGHDTVSWYQQALGQGPQFIFQYYEEEERQRGNFPDRFSGHQFPNYSSELNVNALLLGDSALYLCASSRRGGVRDQPQHFGDGTRLSIL.

V gene TRBV7-8 combines with J gene TRBJ2-7; 7 bases map to TRBD1. The germline V gene has CDR1 SGHVS and CDR2 FQNEAQ. J gave up 10 bases and V 5 bases, and 8 bases lay outside the gene matches. The CDR3 consists of 12 residues. Here the CDR3 DNA reads TGTGCCAGCAGCCTTGAAGGGGGCACCCAGTACTTC. This encodes CASSLEGGTQYF.

The chain links TRBV28 to TRBJ1-4, with D perhaps matching TRBD1 (6 bases). The CDR3 has 15 amino acids. The germline gives CDR1 MDHEN, CDR2 SYDVKM. V was cut by 3 bases and J by 7 bases, with 15 bases left in between. CDR3 DNA sequence: TGTGCCAGCAGTTTCCGGGAATCCAGGGGTGAAAAACTGTTTTTT. Translating it yields CASSFRESRGEKLFF.

This clone was found a few times. CDR3 loop: CSVAAGRDQKQYF. The CDR3 DNA sequence: TGCAGCGTGGCGGCCGGGCGGGACCAAAAGCAGTACTTC. The chain couples TRBV29-1 to TRBJ2-7; weak D call: TRBD2 (6 bases). In germline, CDR1 is SQVTM, CDR2 ANQGSEA. Deletions cut 6 bases from V and 8 bases from J, with 20 bases between. The CDR3 is 13 residues long.

The CDR3: CASQRLDPGELFF. The CDR3 region has the DNA TGTGCCAGCCAAAGGCTAGACCCCGGGGAGCTGTTTTTT. The V call is TRBV2, the J call TRBJ2-2; D not resolved. The CDR3 length is 13 residues. Trimming left V 8 bases short and J 6 bases short, with 13 bases between. Germline V lookup: CDR1 SNHLY, CDR2 FYNNEI.

The chain carries TRBV28 and TRBJ1-5, with 7 bases fitting TRBD1. Germline CDR1 is MDHEN and CDR2 is SYDVKM. The CDR3 sequence is 14 residues long. With V trimmed by 6 bases and J by 5 bases, 7 bases remained unmatched. DNA for the CDR3: TGTGCCAGCAGGAGGGACAGAGTCGATCAGCCCCAGCATTTT. Protein: CASRRDRVDQPQHF.

V gene TRBV2 combines with J gene TRBJ2-6; 8 nucleotides line up with TRBD1. The CDR3 is made up of 16 amino acids. CDR1 is SNHLY, CDR2 FYNNEI, per germline. V was pared by 5 bases and J by 2 bases, with 5 bases of the junction left unmatched. The CDR3 region is CASSSRQGTGANVLTF. The DNA for the CDR3 is TGTGCCAGCAGTTCTAGACAGGGGACTGGGGCCAACGTCCTGACTTTC.

V and J are TRBV28 and TRBJ1-1; no definite D call. V was trimmed by 6 bases and J by 4 bases, leaving 15 bases between them. Germline V CDR1 and CDR2: MDHEN, SYDVKM. CDR3 size: 14 residues. The CDR3 is CASRPSSEPTEAFF. In nucleotides, the CDR3 is TGTGCCAGCAGGCCAAGTAGTGAACCCACTGAAGCTTTCTTT.

V gene TRBV18 combines with J gene TRBJ1-2; no definite D call. The V and J ends lost 4 bases and 0 bases respectively, with 12 bases between them. In germline, CDR1 is KGHSH, CDR2 LQKENI. This CDR3 is built from 15 residues. CDR3 bases: TGTGCCAGCTCACTCGGACTTACAGCTAACTATGGCTACACCTTC. Translation gives CASSLGLTANYGYTF.

The V gene is TRBV28, the J gene TRBJ1-1; a weak D match, TRBD1 (6 bases). The CDR3 sequence is 15 residues long. Germline lookup yields CDR1 MDHEN and CDR2 SYDVKM. V lost 3 bases and J lost 10, with 21 bases in between. CDR3 in DNA: TGTGCCAGCAGTTTTTTCAGACAGGACGGGGGGGGAGCTTTCTTT. This translates into CASSFFRQDGGGAFF.

The gene calls are TRBV6-5 and TRBJ1-2, with D possibly being TRBD1 (6 bases). The germline V gene has CDR1 MNHEY and CDR2 SVGAGI. This CDR3 spans 15 amino acids. V lost 7 bases and J 0 bases, leaving 15 bases between the germline ends. CDR3 loop: CASTGQGTPNYGYTF. As DNA, the CDR3 is TGTGCCAGCACCGGACAAGGGACACCTAACTATGGCTACACCTTC.

This chain uses TRBV6-5 with TRBJ2-1; 7 bases fit TRBD2. J gave up 9 bases and V 6 bases, and 8 bases lay outside the gene matches. The CDR3 length is 13 residues. Germline assignment: CDR1 MNHEY and CDR2 SVGAGI. CDR3 sequence: CASRKTSVGEQFF. The CDR3 nucleotides are TGTGCCAGCAGAAAAACTAGCGTCGGTGAGCAGTTCTTC.

This rearrangement joins TRBV27 to TRBJ2-1, with 8 positions matching TRBD1. The V gene's germline CDR1 is MNHEY and CDR2 SMNVEV (reference sequence). This CDR3 is 14 amino acids long. V was clipped by 6 bases and J by 5 bases; unmatched bases: 6. The CDR3 nucleotides are TGTGCCAGCAGACTAGGACAGGGTAACAATGAGCAGTTCTTC. This translates into CASRLGQGNNEQFF.

CDR3 in DNA: TGTGCCAGCAGCCAAGCGACTTCAGATACGCAGTATTTT. This codes for CASSQATSDTQYF. The chain is built from TRBV12-3 or TRBV12-4 and TRBJ2-3; D remains ambiguous. V shed 6 bases and J shed 4 bases, with 11 bases lying between them. This CDR3 is built from 13 residues.

This chain links TRBV28 with TRBJ2-7; a possible D gene is TRBD1 (5 bases). The V and J ends lost 5 bases and 3 bases respectively, with 17 bases between them. The germline V gene encodes CDR1 MDHEN and CDR2 SYDVKM. The CDR3 is made up of 15 amino acids. CDR3 DNA sequence: TGTGCCAGCAGTCCAAATCGAGAACAGGACTACGAGCAGTACTTC. Translation gives CASSPNREQDYEQYF.

CDR3 DNA sequence: TGCGCCAGCAGCCAAGAAGTCGGGACACATCGCACTGAAGCTTTCTTT. Amino acid sequence: CASSQEVGTHRTEAFF. J is TRBJ1-1 and V is TRBV4-1; D perhaps matches TRBD1 (6 bases). Trimming shortened V by 0 bases and J by 4 bases, and 15 bases separated the two germline ends. The CDR3 is 16 residues long. Per germline, CDR1 MGHRA and CDR2 YSYEKL.

The V gene is TRBV5-1, the J gene TRBJ2-1, with D perhaps TRBD2 (6 bases). V was shortened by 1 base and J by 4 bases, with 12 bases between the two germline ends. Germline V gene lookup returns CDR1 SGHRS and CDR2 YFSETQ. The length of the CDR3 is 15 residues. The CDR3 loop reads CASSLRGIGYNEQFF. The CDR3 DNA reads TGCGCCAGCAGCTTGCGGGGGATTGGGTACAATGAGCAGTTCTTC.

This clone has more than one count but fewer than ten. The chain uses TRBV6-2 or TRBV6-3 and TRBJ1-5; 7 bases align to TRBD1. This CDR3 region has 15 residues. With V trimmed by 5 bases and J by 7 bases, 11 bases remained unmatched. From germline, CDR1 is MNHEY and CDR2 SVGEGT. The CDR3 loop is CASSPGTAKGQPQHF. The CDR3 bases are TGTGCCAGCAGTCCCGGGACAGCTAAGGGGCAGCCCCAGCATTTT.

This rearrangement joins TRBV29-1 to TRBJ1-3; D call uncertain. Germline lookup yields CDR1 SQVTM and CDR2 ANQGSEA. CDR3 size: 12 residues. Trimming pared 6 bases from V and 3 bases from J, leaving 9 bases between. The CDR3, as DNA: TGCAGCGTCCCATCTATTGGAAACACCATATATTTT. Its translation is CSVPSIGNTIYF.